Many counts were recorded for the clone carrying this TCR beta chain. Germline trimming cut 5 bases from V and 3 bases from J; bases unmatched to any gene: 8. Germline V gene lookup returns CDR1 SGHTA and CDR2 FQGNSA. The CDR3 spans 15 residues. This record comes from a study of spatial heterogeneity in lung cancer. Study details: The study observed each unique TCR and UMI combination more than ten times on average in raw reads.

Time point noted: sample taken at primary tumor resection. In each case, whole RNA from tumor, nontumor lung or frozen PBMC was sequenced unsorted. Individually, TCR cDNA molecules were each labelled with a unique molecular identifier. In TCRdb, the 5' RACE reads were re-called with MiXCR into one record per CDR3 protein. This table has tens of thousands of distinct CDR3 sequences, approximately 20% appearing once. The sample consisted of PBMCs, taken at surgery. The TCR sequence derives from a male donor with early-stage non-small cell lung cancer. The V call is TRBV7-2, the J call TRBJ2-5; 8 bases fit TRBD1. The CDR3 nucleotides are TGTGCCAGCAGCGCAGGGGGCTATAAGGAAGAGACCCAGTACTTC. Translation gives CASSAGGYKEETQYF.